A selection of T cell receptor beta chains follows, all from one sample in a study of blood T cell repertoires in COVID-19. Sequenced by immunoSEQ multiplex PCR; TCRdb stores in-frame clones only, minus some. This table has roughly 140,000 clones, approximately 83% appearing once. The sequenced sample was peripheral blood. The receptor set was obtained from a man between 65 and 85 years old with acute or convalescent COVID-19. The CDR3 runs from the conserved cysteine through the conserved F or W. Size tells how often a clone was seen (once, few, many) or the class of an expanded clone, and some rows leave it out.

V gene: TRBV6-1
clone size: .
CDR3 protein: CASSDLSRVGRHTEAFF

V gene: TRBV4-2
clone size: .
CDR3 protein: CASSQDLAGEATGELFF

V gene: TRBV27
clone size: .
CDR3 protein: CASGERRGGGNQPQHF

V gene: TRBV19
clone size: .
CDR3 protein: CASSTSQWVAGAGELFF

V gene: TRBV7-9
clone size: .
CDR3 protein: CASSLGAVNTEAFF

V gene: TRBV5-6
clone size: .
CDR3 protein: CASSLAGTGVLEETQYF

V gene: TRBV5-4
clone size: .
CDR3 protein: CASSLGRGYTEAFF

V gene: TRBV6-2/TRBV6-3
clone size: .
CDR3 protein: CASSPSGGASNQPQHF

V gene: TRBV24-1
clone size: once
CDR3 protein: CATRWGGTDEQFF

V gene: TRBV5-6
clone size: once
CDR3 protein: CASSYYTSTDTQYF

V gene: TRBV15
clone size: .
CDR3 protein: CATSPDRGQWQPQHF

V gene: TRBV7-2
clone size: .
CDR3 protein: CASFETGNTGELFF

V gene: TRBV30
clone size: .
CDR3 protein: CAWKDMGRATYEQYF

V gene: TRBV2
clone size: once
CDR3 protein: CASSEQNGYNEQFF

V gene: TRBV7-9
clone size: once
CDR3 protein: CASSPGTRANTEAFF

V gene: TRBV19
clone size: .
CDR3 protein: CASSWAAPRLAGGSVEQFF